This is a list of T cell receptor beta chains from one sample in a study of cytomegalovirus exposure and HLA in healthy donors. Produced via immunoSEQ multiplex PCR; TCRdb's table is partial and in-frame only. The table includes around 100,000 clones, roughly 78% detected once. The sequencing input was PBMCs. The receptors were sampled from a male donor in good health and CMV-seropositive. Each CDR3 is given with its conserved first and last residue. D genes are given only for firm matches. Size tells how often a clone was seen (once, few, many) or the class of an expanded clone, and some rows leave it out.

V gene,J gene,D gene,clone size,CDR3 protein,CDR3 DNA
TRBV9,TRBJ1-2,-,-,CASSVGGRDGYTF,TGTGCCAGCAGCGTAGGGGGGAGGGATGGCTACACCTTC
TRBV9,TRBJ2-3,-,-,CASSVGGRGTDTQYF,TGTGCCAGCAGCGTAGGGGGCAGGGGCACAGATACGCAGTATTTT
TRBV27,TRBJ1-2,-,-,CASSLTGTGNYGYTF,TGTGCCAGCAGTTTAACAGGGACGGGCAACTATGGCTACACCTTC
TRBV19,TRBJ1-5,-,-,CASGTPGGGNQPQHF,TGTGCCAGTGGTACTCCTGGCGGAGGGAATCAGCCCCAGCATTTT
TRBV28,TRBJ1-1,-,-,CASSYGVGTEAFF,TGTGCCAGCAGTTACGGGGTAGGAACTGAAGCTTTCTTT
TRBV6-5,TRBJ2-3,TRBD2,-,CASSYGGGVTDTQYF,TGTGCCAGCAGTTACGGCGGGGGGGTCACAGATACGCAGTATTTT
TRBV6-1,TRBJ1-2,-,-,CASSEGSDHGYTF,TGTGCCAGCAGTGAAGGGAGTGACCATGGCTACACCTTC
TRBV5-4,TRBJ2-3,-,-,CASSFRGGAGGFF,TGTGCCAGCAGCTTTCGGGGCGGAGCGGGCGGGTTTTTT
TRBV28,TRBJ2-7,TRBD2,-,CASSSPETRLAAKNNPYEQYF,TGTGCCAGCAGTTCCCCCGAAACTAGACTAGCGGCTAAAAACAACCCCTACGAGCAGTACTTC
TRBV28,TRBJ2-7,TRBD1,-,CASSSYRDRGLYEQYF,TGTGCCAGCAGTTCATATCGGGACAGGGGGCTCTACGAGCAGTACTTC
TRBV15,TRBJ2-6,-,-,CATTDIGGTGANVLTF,TGTGCCACCACCGATATAGGGGGAACTGGGGCCAACGTCCTGACTTTC
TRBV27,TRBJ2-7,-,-,CASSLGVDSRSYEQYF,TGTGCCAGCAGTTTGGGCGTCGACAGTAGATCCTACGAGCAGTACTTC
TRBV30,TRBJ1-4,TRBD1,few,CAWSVLRGRGEKLFF,TGTGCCTGGAGTGTACTGAGGGGGCGAGGGGAAAAACTGTTTTTT
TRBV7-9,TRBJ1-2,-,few,CASSSTPGLEYGYTF,TGTGCCAGCAGCTCAACCCCAGGCCTCGAATATGGCTACACCTTC
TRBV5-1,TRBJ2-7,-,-,CASILLPRQTLYEQYF,TGCGCCAGCATCCTATTACCACGACAGACGCTCTACGAGCAGTACTTC
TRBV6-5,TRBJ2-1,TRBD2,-,CASSYAGLAYNEQFF,TGTGCCAGCAGTTACGCGGGACTAGCCTACAATGAGCAGTTCTTC
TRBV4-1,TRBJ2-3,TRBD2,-,CASSTEGASGNTDTQYF,TGCGCCAGCAGCACAGAAGGAGCTAGCGGAAATACAGATACGCAGTATTTT
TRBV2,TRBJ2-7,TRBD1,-,CASRWTGVKNEQYF,TGTGCCAGCAGATGGACAGGGGTTAAGAACGAGCAGTACTTC
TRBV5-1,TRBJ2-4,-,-,CASSLSGRTGRRENIQYF,TGCGCCAGCAGCTTGTCCGGGAGGACAGGGCGTCGGGAAAACATTCAGTACTTC
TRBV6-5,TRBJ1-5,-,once,CASSQEDDQPQHF,TGTGCCAGCAGTCAGGAAGACGATCAGCCCCAGCATTTT
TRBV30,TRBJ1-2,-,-,CAWSVQRYGYTF,TGTGCCTGGAGTGTACAACGTTATGGCTACACCTTC
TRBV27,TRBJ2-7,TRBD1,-,CASSQRQGSNYEQYF,TGTGCCAGCAGTCAAAGACAGGGGTCCAACTACGAGCAGTACTTC
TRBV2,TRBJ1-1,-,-,CASSGLTSEAFF,TGTGCCAGCAGCGGACTTACCTCTGAAGCTTTCTTT
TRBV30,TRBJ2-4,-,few,CAWNRGYIQYF,TGTGCCTGGAATCGAGGGTACATTCAGTACTTC
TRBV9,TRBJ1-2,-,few,CASSVATGYGYTF,TGTGCCAGCAGCGTAGCAACCGGCTATGGCTACACCTTC
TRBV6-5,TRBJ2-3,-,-,CASRQGAWQYF,TGTGCCAGCCGACAAGGGGCCTGGCAGTATTTT
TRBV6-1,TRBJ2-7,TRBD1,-,CASSAGTGGSYEQYF,TGTGCCAGCAGCGCCGGGACAGGGGGATCCTACGAGCAGTACTTC
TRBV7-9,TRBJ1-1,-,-,CASSLTVNTEAFF,TGTGCCAGCAGCTTGACAGTCAACACTGAAGCTTTCTTT
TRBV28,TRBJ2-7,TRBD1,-,CASGRELPGQGSYEQYF,TGTGCCAGCGGGAGGGAGCTACCGGGACAGGGATCTTACGAGCAGTACTTC
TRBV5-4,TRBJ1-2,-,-,CASSLAGEVGYGYTF,TGTGCCAGCAGCTTGGCCGGGGAGGTAGGCTATGGCTACACCTTC
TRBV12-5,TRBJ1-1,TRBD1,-,CASGIATGDGGDTEAFF,TGTGCTAGTGGGATCGCGACAGGGGATGGGGGTGACACTGAAGCTTTCTTT
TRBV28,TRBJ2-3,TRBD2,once,CAATYITSGNTDTQYF,TGTGCCGCCACCTACATAACTAGCGGGAACACGGATACGCAGTATTTT
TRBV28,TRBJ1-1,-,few,CASSGSMNTEAFF,TGTGCCAGCAGTGGCAGTATGAACACTGAAGCTTTCTTT
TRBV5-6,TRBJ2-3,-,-,CASSGSGRGRPDTQYF,TGTGCCAGCAGCGGCTCAGGCAGGGGGAGGCCAGATACGCAGTATTTT
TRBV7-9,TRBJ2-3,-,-,CASRLASSTDTQYF,TGTGCCAGCAGGCTAGCGTCTAGCACAGATACGCAGTATTTT
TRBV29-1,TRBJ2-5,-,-,CSVDLRGGETQYF,TGCAGCGTTGACTTAAGGGGCGGAGAGACCCAGTACTTC
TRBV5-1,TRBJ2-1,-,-,CASSLAGFSEQFF,TGCGCCAGCAGCTTGGCTGGTTTCAGTGAGCAGTTCTTC
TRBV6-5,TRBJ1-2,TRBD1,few,CASSTGQVSLYGYTF,TGTGCCAGCAGTACGGGACAGGTGTCCCTCTATGGCTACACCTTC
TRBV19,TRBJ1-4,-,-,CASRFIRGKGEKLFF,TGTGCCAGTCGATTCATCAGGGGCAAGGGTGAAAAACTGTTTTTT
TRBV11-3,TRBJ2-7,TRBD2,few,CASSLSPNSGSIYF,TGTGCCAGCAGCTTATCTCCGAATAGCGGGAGTATATACTTC
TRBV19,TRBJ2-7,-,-,CASTRAGAGVSEQYF,TGTGCCAGTACACGAGCAGGGGCGGGAGTTTCCGAGCAGTACTTC
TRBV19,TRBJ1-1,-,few,CASRGTSTTEAFF,TGTGCCAGTAGGGGGACAAGCACAACTGAAGCTTTCTTT
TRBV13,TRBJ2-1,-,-,CASSSVGGGQSEQFF,TGTGCCAGCAGCTCCGTTGGGGGGGGCCAAAGTGAGCAGTTCTTC
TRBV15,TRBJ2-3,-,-,CATMQEPSTDTQYF,TGTGCCACCATGCAGGAACCTAGCACAGATACGCAGTATTTT
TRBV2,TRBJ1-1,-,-,CASWRDTEAFF,TGTGCCAGCTGGCGGGACACTGAAGCTTTCTTT
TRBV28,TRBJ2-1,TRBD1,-,CASRDDRAIYNEQFF,TGTGCCAGCAGGGATGACAGGGCTATCTACAATGAGCAGTTCTTC
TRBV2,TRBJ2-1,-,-,CATFQVDNEQFF,TGTGCCACGTTTCAGGTAGACAATGAGCAGTTCTTC
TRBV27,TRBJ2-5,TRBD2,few,CASSFGPAGQTQETQYF,TGTGCCAGCAGTTTCGGTCCAGCGGGGCAGACACAAGAGACCCAGTACTTC
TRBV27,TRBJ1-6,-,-,CASSLLGGANSPLHF,TGTGCCAGCAGTCTCTTGGGGGGTGCTAATTCACCCCTCCACTTT
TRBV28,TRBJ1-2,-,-,CAIDPPSGTDEDYGYTF,TGTGCCATTGATCCCCCCTCTGGGACTGATGAAGACTATGGCTACACCTTC
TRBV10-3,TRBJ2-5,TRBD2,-,CAISERTSGQETQYF,TGTGCCATCAGTGAGCGGACTAGCGGTCAAGAGACCCAGTACTTC
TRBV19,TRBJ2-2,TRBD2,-,CASSIAGGVAAGELFF,TGTGCCAGTAGTATTGCGGGGGGCGTAGCGGCCGGGGAGCTGTTTTTT
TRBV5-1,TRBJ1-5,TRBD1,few,CASSLRTGSNQPQHF,TGCGCCAGCAGCCTTAGGACAGGGAGCAATCAGCCCCAGCATTTT
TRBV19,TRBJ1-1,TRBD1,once,CASSSDRGGNTEAFF,TGTGCCAGTAGTTCGGACAGGGGAGGGAACACTGAAGCTTTCTTT
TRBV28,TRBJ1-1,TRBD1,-,CASSLSRGPNTEAFF,TGTGCCAGCAGTTTATCCAGGGGGCCGAACACTGAAGCTTTCTTT